This T cell receptor (beta chain) is from a study of blood T cell repertoires in COVID-19. Across the whole study: Samples of COVID-19 (acute and convalescent) were obtained from the United States, Italy and Spain. PBMCs, B-cell-depleted T cells, or T cells were the source of the cDNA or gDNA that made up the material.

Assay: immunoSEQ multiplex PCR; the TCRdb copy retains only in-frame clones and omits some. The sample carries 85,000 to 130,000 clones, around nine tenths recorded once. Only one count was recorded for this clone. Germline assignment: CDR1 SGDLS and CDR2 YYNGEE. The germline V and J ends were trimmed by 0 bases and 3 bases, with 6 bases remaining between them. The CDR3 runs to 14 residues. Source material: peripheral blood. The clonotype comes from a human donor in a cohort sampled during active COVID-19. The gene calls are TRBV9 and TRBJ2-2; D call uncertain. DNA for the CDR3: TGTGCCAGCAGCGTAGCCAGGTACACCGGGGAGCTGTTTTTT. Its translation: CASSVARYTGELFF.